Listed below are T cell receptor beta chains from one sample, sequenced in a study of T-cell reconstitution after alpha-beta-depleted transplantation in children. TCRdb re-called the PCR reads with MiXCR, one entry per CDR3 protein. Among some 240,000 distinct CDR3 sequences listed, around 8.9% were seen once. Sample: PBMCs from the stem cell graft donor, taken from the stem cell graft. The receptors shown here come from a human donor who donated a stem cell graft to a child with SCID. Each CDR3 is given with its conserved first and last residue. A D gene is named only where the DNA matches it firmly. The size field is filled for only some rows; it gives once, few, many or a size class.

j_gene: TRBJ1-1; d_gene: .; v_gene: TRBV4-3; abundance: few; CDR3nt: TGCGCCAGCAGCCAAGTCAGTGGGGGCGCAGCTTTCTTT; CDR3aa: CASSQVSGGAAFF
j_gene: TRBJ1-5; d_gene: TRBD1; v_gene: TRBV20-1; abundance: many; CDR3nt: TGCAGTGCTAGCCCCAGACAGGGCTATCAGCCCCAGCATTTT; CDR3aa: CSASPRQGYQPQHF
j_gene: TRBJ2-5; d_gene: .; v_gene: TRBV12-3/TRBV12-4; abundance: many; CDR3nt: TGTGCCAGCAGTTTGGCGTGGGGGCCGGAGACCCAGTACTTC; CDR3aa: CASSLAWGPETQYF
j_gene: TRBJ2-5; d_gene: .; v_gene: TRBV18; abundance: many; CDR3nt: TGTGCCAGCTCACCAATGGGCACCCAAGAGACCCAGTACTTC; CDR3aa: CASSPMGTQETQYF
j_gene: TRBJ1-2; d_gene: TRBD1; v_gene: TRBV5-6; abundance: many; CDR3nt: TGTGCCAGCAGCCGAGAGAAAGACAGGGGCCCCTCCTATGGCTACACCTTC; CDR3aa: CASSREKDRGPSYGYTF
j_gene: TRBJ1-1; d_gene: .; v_gene: TRBV7-2; abundance: many; CDR3nt: TGTGCCAGCAGCCCCCAGGGCGGGGGGGCCGCTGAAGCTTTCTTT; CDR3aa: CASSPQGGGAAEAFF
j_gene: TRBJ2-7; d_gene: .; v_gene: TRBV5-1; abundance: many; CDR3nt: TGCGCCAGCAGCCCGGGACGGATGCCTTCCTACGAGCAGTACTTC; CDR3aa: CASSPGRMPSYEQYF
j_gene: TRBJ2-2; d_gene: .; v_gene: TRBV5-1; abundance: many; CDR3nt: TGCGCCAGCAGCTTCAAGGAGGCCGGGGAGCTGTTTTTT; CDR3aa: CASSFKEAGELFF
j_gene: TRBJ1-1; d_gene: .; v_gene: TRBV4-1; abundance: .; CDR3nt: TGCGCCAGCAGCCAAGATTCGGGGAGTAGGACTGAAGCTTTCTTT; CDR3aa: CASSQDSGSRTEAFF
j_gene: TRBJ2-1; d_gene: .; v_gene: TRBV18; abundance: many; CDR3nt: TGTGCCAGCTCACCATCTACAAACAATGAGCAGTTCTTC; CDR3aa: CASSPSTNNEQFF
j_gene: TRBJ1-1; d_gene: TRBD1; v_gene: TRBV3-1; abundance: many; CDR3nt: TGTGCCAGTCTACAGGGGAATGAAGCTTTCTTT; CDR3aa: CASLQGNEAFF
j_gene: TRBJ2-1; d_gene: .; v_gene: TRBV7-9; abundance: .; CDR3nt: TGCGCCAGCTGCTTAGCCCAGGAGCAGTTCTTC; CDR3aa: CASCLAQEQFF
j_gene: TRBJ2-1; d_gene: .; v_gene: TRBV20-1; abundance: many; CDR3nt: TGCAGTGCTCTCGGGGCTGGTACGGCGAATGAGCAGTTCTTC; CDR3aa: CSALGAGTANEQFF
j_gene: TRBJ2-4; d_gene: .; v_gene: TRBV18; abundance: many; CDR3nt: TGTGCCAGCTCACTCCTGAGGGAAAACATTCAGTACTTC; CDR3aa: CASSLLRENIQYF
j_gene: TRBJ2-4; d_gene: .; v_gene: TRBV20-1; abundance: many; CDR3nt: TGCAGTGCTAGACTCGGACTATTAGCCAAAAACATTCAGTACTTC; CDR3aa: CSARLGLLAKNIQYF
j_gene: TRBJ1-2; d_gene: .; v_gene: TRBV5-5; abundance: many; CDR3nt: TGTGCCAGCAGCTTCACCGGGGGTCAAAACTATGGCTACACCTTC; CDR3aa: CASSFTGGQNYGYTF
j_gene: TRBJ2-7; d_gene: .; v_gene: TRBV28; abundance: many; CDR3nt: TGTGCCAGCAGTTTACTTCAGGGAAGGTACGAGCAGTACTTC; CDR3aa: CASSLLQGRYEQYF
j_gene: TRBJ1-1; d_gene: .; v_gene: TRBV12-3/TRBV12-4; abundance: many; CDR3nt: TGTGCCAGCAGTTTGGCCGTGAACACTGAAGCTTTCTTT; CDR3aa: CASSLAVNTEAFF
j_gene: TRBJ1-1; d_gene: .; v_gene: TRBV7-9; abundance: medium-sized; CDR3nt: TGTGCCAGCAGCTCCGGGGACCGCACTGAAGCTTTCTTT; CDR3aa: CASSSGDRTEAFF
j_gene: TRBJ2-1; d_gene: .; v_gene: TRBV7-3; abundance: .; CDR3nt: TGTGCCAGCAGCTCGGACGGCTGGGATGAGCAGTTCTTC; CDR3aa: CASSSDGWDEQFF
j_gene: TRBJ1-2; d_gene: TRBD1; v_gene: TRBV7-3; abundance: many; CDR3nt: TGTGCCAGCAGCCTGACGGGACAGGGGGCTGGCTACACCTTC; CDR3aa: CASSLTGQGAGYTF
j_gene: TRBJ2-5; d_gene: .; v_gene: TRBV5-1; abundance: many; CDR3nt: TGCGCCAGCAGCTTGGTAGGGTCCGGGCAAGAGACCCAGTACTTC; CDR3aa: CASSLVGSGQETQYF
j_gene: TRBJ2-3; d_gene: TRBD2; v_gene: TRBV10-3; abundance: many; CDR3nt: TGTGCCATCAGTGAGTCCCTTAGCGGGGGCCCCACAGATACGCAGTATTTT; CDR3aa: CAISESLSGGPTDTQYF
j_gene: TRBJ1-2; d_gene: .; v_gene: TRBV4-1; abundance: many; CDR3nt: TGCGCCAGCAGCCAAGGAAGCCTTTATGGCTACACCTTC; CDR3aa: CASSQGSLYGYTF
j_gene: TRBJ2-2; d_gene: .; v_gene: TRBV24-1; abundance: .; CDR3nt: TGTGCCACCAGTGACCCAAACGCCGGGGAGCTGTTTTTT; CDR3aa: CATSDPNAGELFF
j_gene: TRBJ1-1; d_gene: TRBD1; v_gene: TRBV20-1; abundance: .; CDR3nt: TGCAGTGCCTACCCGGGACAGTTGAACACTGAAGCTTTCTTT; CDR3aa: CSAYPGQLNTEAFF
j_gene: TRBJ2-7; d_gene: TRBD1; v_gene: TRBV5-1; abundance: few; CDR3nt: TGCGCCAGTGGGATCGGGACAGCCGCTTCCTACGAGCAGTACTTC; CDR3aa: CASGIGTAASYEQYF
j_gene: TRBJ1-5; d_gene: .; v_gene: TRBV2; abundance: many; CDR3nt: TGTGCCAGCAGTGAAGCTGGAGGGGGCAATCAGCCCCAGCATTTT; CDR3aa: CASSEAGGGNQPQHF
j_gene: TRBJ1-3; d_gene: TRBD1; v_gene: TRBV12-3/TRBV12-4; abundance: many; CDR3nt: TGTGCCAGCAGGTCGACAGGGGGCCAGGGAAACACCATATATTTT; CDR3aa: CASRSTGGQGNTIYF
j_gene: TRBJ2-7; d_gene: .; v_gene: TRBV15; abundance: many; CDR3nt: TGTGCCACCAGCAGAGAGAACAGGCATGGCGAGCAGTACTTC; CDR3aa: CATSRENRHGEQYF
j_gene: TRBJ1-2; d_gene: .; v_gene: TRBV6-5; abundance: many; CDR3nt: TGTGCCAGCAGCCGGGACACGATCTATGGCTACACCTTC; CDR3aa: CASSRDTIYGYTF
j_gene: TRBJ1-1; d_gene: .; v_gene: TRBV20-1; abundance: many; CDR3nt: TGCAGTGCTAGAGTCAACAGGGTTGAAGCTTTCTTT; CDR3aa: CSARVNRVEAFF
j_gene: TRBJ1-1; d_gene: .; v_gene: TRBV5-1; abundance: many; CDR3nt: TGCGCCAGCAGCTTGGCCCTTGCGACAGGGAACACTGAAGCTTTCTTT; CDR3aa: CASSLALATGNTEAFF
j_gene: TRBJ2-5; d_gene: .; v_gene: TRBV20-1; abundance: many; CDR3nt: TGCAGTGCGCCCCCCGCGGTGGCCATTGGGAGGACCCAGTACTTC; CDR3aa: CSAPPAVAIGRTQYF
j_gene: TRBJ1-1; d_gene: .; v_gene: TRBV6-5; abundance: many; CDR3nt: TGTGCCAGCAGTTACTCGGGGGGTGTGGACACTGAAGCTTTCTTT; CDR3aa: CASSYSGGVDTEAFF
j_gene: TRBJ1-1; d_gene: .; v_gene: TRBV3-1; abundance: few; CDR3nt: TGTGCCACCTCCCAATCCGCCCCCGGGGGAGCTTTCTTT; CDR3aa: CATSQSAPGGAFF
j_gene: TRBJ2-7; d_gene: .; v_gene: TRBV5-5; abundance: many; CDR3nt: TGTGCCAGCAGCTTGCATGGACAGACCTACGAGCAGTACTTC; CDR3aa: CASSLHGQTYEQYF
j_gene: TRBJ2-7; d_gene: .; v_gene: TRBV29-1; abundance: many; CDR3nt: TGCAGCGTACTGAAGAACGGGCCACTCTACGAGCAGTACTTC; CDR3aa: CSVLKNGPLYEQYF
j_gene: TRBJ2-4; d_gene: .; v_gene: TRBV20-1; abundance: many; CDR3nt: TGCAGTGCTAGAGGACTAGATGGTCACATTCAGTACTTC; CDR3aa: CSARGLDGHIQYF
j_gene: TRBJ2-3; d_gene: .; v_gene: TRBV12-3/TRBV12-4; abundance: many; CDR3nt: TGTGCCAGCAGTTTAGGGGGGGCTCGTACTAGCACAGATACGCAGTATTTT; CDR3aa: CASSLGGARTSTDTQYF
j_gene: TRBJ1-5; d_gene: .; v_gene: TRBV2; abundance: few; CDR3nt: TGTGCCAGCAGTGGTTCGGTGACTAGCAATCAGCCCCAGCATTTT; CDR3aa: CASSGSVTSNQPQHF
j_gene: TRBJ1-6; d_gene: .; v_gene: TRBV5-5; abundance: .; CDR3nt: TGTGCCAGCAGCCGCCAGGGGACCACCAACTCACCCCTCCACTTT; CDR3aa: CASSRQGTTNSPLHF
j_gene: TRBJ1-5; d_gene: .; v_gene: TRBV10-3; abundance: many; CDR3nt: TGTGCCATCAGTGTGGAGAGGATGGGGCCCCAGCATTTT; CDR3aa: CAISVERMGPQHF
j_gene: TRBJ1-1; d_gene: .; v_gene: TRBV7-2; abundance: many; CDR3nt: TGTGCCAGCAGCTCTGAGCCTGTTATCACTGAAGCTTTCTTT; CDR3aa: CASSSEPVITEAFF
j_gene: TRBJ2-3; d_gene: TRBD2; v_gene: TRBV5-6; abundance: many; CDR3nt: TGTGCCAGCAGCCTCCCGGGGGGACCAGATACGCAGTATTTT; CDR3aa: CASSLPGGPDTQYF
j_gene: TRBJ2-1; d_gene: .; v_gene: TRBV5-1; abundance: .; CDR3nt: TGCGCCAGCAGCTTGGAAATAACGCCGGGTTTGGGTGAGCAGTTCTTC; CDR3aa: CASSLEITPGLGEQFF
j_gene: TRBJ1-1; d_gene: TRBD1; v_gene: TRBV2; abundance: .; CDR3nt: TGTGCCAGCATCCGGACAGGGTACACTGAAGCTATCTTT; CDR3aa: CASIRTGYTEAIF
j_gene: TRBJ2-7; d_gene: TRBD1; v_gene: TRBV5-5; abundance: many; CDR3nt: TGTGCCAGCAGCTCACGACAGGGCATCACCTACGAGCAGTACTTC; CDR3aa: CASSSRQGITYEQYF
j_gene: TRBJ2-2; d_gene: .; v_gene: TRBV5-1; abundance: many; CDR3nt: TGCGCCAGCACCCCCAGTATCGTAGCTTTGGCCGGGGAGCTGTTTTTT; CDR3aa: CASTPSIVALAGELFF
j_gene: TRBJ1-1; d_gene: .; v_gene: TRBV12-3/TRBV12-4; abundance: .; CDR3nt: TGTGCCAGCAGCCCTCGAGCAGGAGGTGACACTGAAGCTTTCTTT; CDR3aa: CASSPRAGGDTEAFF
j_gene: TRBJ2-7; d_gene: TRBD1; v_gene: TRBV12-3/TRBV12-4; abundance: many; CDR3nt: TGTGCCAGCAGTCCGCGACAGGGGGCGTCAAGCTACGAGCAGTACTTC; CDR3aa: CASSPRQGASSYEQYF